This T cell receptor (beta chain) was recovered during a study of beta chain features in type 1 diabetes (dated by TCRdb to between 2018 and 2020). About the full investigation: Patients and healthy donors did not differ in mean age, gender distribution, total cell number or subset yield. Across all samples, approximately 98,000,000 sorted cells were examined, and cell number per subset correlated strongly with RNA yield. Whereas all 30 or so donors provided naive and central memory subsets, regulatory and stem cell-like memory subsets were isolated from just 8 patients and roughly eight healthy donors. The study compared the TCRB repertoires of sorted circulating CD4+ T cell subsets in recently diagnosed type 1 diabetes patients with those in matched healthy donors.

CDR1 is given as SEHNR and CDR2 as FQNEAQ, both from the germline V gene (reference sequence). The junction shows trimming of 4 bases on V and 0 bases on J, plus 10 bases between the germline ends. From cysteine to phenylalanine, the CDR3 is 14 amino acids long. Just CDR3 DNA is preserved here, 42 bases in frame from base 1. All of the isolated RNA was reverse transcribed with the High Capacity cDNA Reverse Transcription Kit, so expressed TCRB transcripts were sequenced. Deep immunoSEQ sequencing was applied to naive, central memory and regulatory T cell samples, giving an average of roughly 3.3 million total reads per sample. Sorted cells were lysed in RLT buffer, and RNA was extracted using DNase-treated RNeasy Micro or Mini kits according to cell number. Each cell subset was processed on its own to prevent cross-contamination, while patient and healthy donor samples were processed together. TCRB sequences were amplified from cDNA with the immunoSEQ multiplex PCR, producing 87-bp fragments spanning the CDR3 region. Sequencing of the amplicons was performed on the Illumina HiSeq platform. The original pipeline was this. PCR bias was computationally corrected using synthetic template baselines, reads within Hamming distance 2 were collapsed, and singletons that could not be merged were discarded. Reads were aligned against IMGT to assign V, D and J genes, CDR3 length and insertions or deletions at six rearrangement sites. Clonotype counts were normalized to sorted cell number within each subset before computing true diversity and Gini coefficients with the tcR R package. Repertoire sharing was quantified using the overlap coefficient calculated on TCRB nucleotide sequences. Out-of-frame TCRB sequences from naive cells were analyzed as a proxy for the pre-selection repertoire. TCRdb limited this immuneACCESS table to in-frame rearrangements with V and J called. A share of clones is missing; checked studies link under half to unresolved V genes, and the rest is unexplained. Clone size and V and J calls were adopted from that table, with D and trimming inferred from the DNA. The sample table lists about 360,000 clones, roughly an eighth of them with a count of one. The ten largest clones represent 0.017% of the sample.

The full study reports these points: Shorter templates might have been favored by PCR, but patient and control samples were amplified and corrected together, so both groups would have been affected equally by any skew. Sequencing cDNA rather than genomic DNA could over-represent highly expressing activated cells, although activation and CD3 levels did not differ between groups. At VDJ recombination sites, patients with type 1 diabetes made fewer insertions and deleted more nucleotides, a pattern implying thymic rearrangement abnormalities. In all four CD4+ subsets, TCRB CDR3 length was moderately but significantly shorter in type 1 diabetes patients. Naive, central memory and regulatory TCRB repertoires appeared to be more alike among patients than among healthy donors. Because the HLA sub-analyses included only small numbers of individuals, any influence of HLA type on TCRB rearrangement was left unresolved.

Each donor gave one peripheral blood draw, averaging about 120 mL, which was collected into heparinised tubes. Naive, central memory, regulatory and stem cell-like memory CD4+ T cells were sorted on a BD FACSAria II using a panel including CD45RO, CCR7, CD25, CD127, CD95 and CD27. A purity above 98% was achieved for all sorted populations. PBMCs were isolated right away by Lymphoprep density gradient centrifugation and were stained directly, without culture. To minimize batch effects, samples were stained and sorted in pairs, one healthy donor with one patient per experiment. This clone was found a few times. Its antigen target is currently unknown. No base quality information exists; no much larger clone differs at one position.

This sequence uses TRBV7-9 and TRBJ2-7; TRBD2 is perhaps the D gene, given 6 matching bases. This TCR derives from a man aged 18 to 29 in good health. Sequencing used naive CD4+ T cells from blood. The sample's cell subset or site, from its label and the paper: true naive CD4+ T cells. The CDR3 protein is CASSWTGSSYEQYF. The DNA sequence is TGTGCCAGCAGCTGGACCGGGAGCTCCTACGAGCAGTACTTC.